Below, 18 T cell receptor beta chains from the same sample are listed, as sequenced in a study of cytomegalovirus exposure and HLA in healthy donors. The PCR made use of 60 Vbeta and 13 Jbeta primers. Method: immunoSEQ multiplex PCR; TCRdb's copy keeps in-frame clones and lacks some. The sample gives roughly 150,000 clones, around 84% of which show up once; 2.5% is in the top ten. The specimen was PBMCs. Receptors were obtained from a boy between 2 and 10 years old in good health and CMV-seronegative.

The chain combines TRBV28 with TRBJ2-7; tentative D call: TRBD2 (5 bases). The CDR3 totals 12 residues. Germline assignment: CDR1 MDHEN and CDR2 SYDVKM. The V gene lost 2 bases and the J gene lost 3 bases, with 5 bases spanning the gap. This CDR3 reads CASSLTSYEQYF. The CDR3 DNA reads as TGTGCCAGCAGTTTAACTAGCTACGAGCAGTACTTC.

There are a few counts of this clone. The chain links TRBV7-9 to TRBJ2-1, with 12 bases identical to TRBD2. The CDR3 has 17 amino acids. CDR1 SEHNR and CDR2 FQNEAQ come from the germline V gene (reference sequence). The ends lost 5 bases at V and 2 bases at J; junction bases unmatched: 7. In nucleotides, the CDR3 is TGTGCCAGCAGCCGCGGCGGACTAGCGGGAACCTACAATGAGCAGTTCTTC. This codes for CASSRGGLAGTYNEQFF.

The rearrangement joins TRBV18 to TRBJ1-2, with 7 bases that match TRBD1. Trimming removed 3 bases from V and 4 bases from J; junction bases left unmatched: 5. The germline gives CDR1 KGHSH, CDR2 LQKENI. The CDR3 length is 14 residues. CDR3 coding DNA: TGTGCCAGCTCACCGACGGACAGGCGCTATGGCTACACCTTC. It codes for CASSPTDRRYGYTF.

The V and J genes are TRBV27 and TRBJ1-2; D is unclear. From germline, CDR1 is MNHEY and CDR2 SMNVEV (reference sequence). Trimming took off 6 bases at V and 7 bases at J, with 21 bases between the two ends. This CDR3 spans 15 amino acids. The CDR3 coding sequence is TGTGCCAGCAGCTCCAACGTCGGGGTGGTGGGTGGCTACACCTTC. Translating it yields CASSSNVGVVGGYTF.

CDR3 residues: CASSPTGVTEAFF. DNA for the CDR3: TGCGCCAGCAGCCCGACAGGTGTCACTGAAGCTTTCTTT. The V call is TRBV5-1, the J call TRBJ1-1, with D tentatively TRBD1 (6 bases). CDR3 length: 13 amino acids. The V gene lost 4 bases and the J gene lost 4 bases, with 11 bases spanning the gap. CDR1 and CDR2 (germline): SGHRS, YFSETQ. The whole variable domain, remainder taken from reference TRBV5-1 and TRBJ1-1, is KAGVTQTPRYLIKTRGQQVTLSCSPISGHRSVSWYQQTPGQGLQFLFEYFSETQRNKGNFPGRFSGRQFSNSRSEMNVSTLELGDSALYLCASSPTGVTEAFFGQGTRLTVV.

This clone appeared a few times. The chain combines TRBV6-6 with TRBJ1-3; 8 bases line up with TRBD1. The CDR3 extends over 15 amino acids. The germline V gene encodes CDR1 MNHNY and CDR2 SVGAGI (reference sequence). With V trimmed by 6 bases and J by 3 bases, 7 bases remained unmatched. The CDR3 coding sequence is TGTGCCAGCAGGGTACAGGGGGTCCATGGAAACACCATATATTTT. Translating it yields CASRVQGVHGNTIYF.

The V gene is TRBV13, the J gene TRBJ2-4; weak D call: TRBD1 (5 bases). CDR1 PRHDT and CDR2 FYEKMQ come from the germline V gene (reference sequence). The V and J ends lost 4 bases and 0 bases respectively, with 16 bases between them. This CDR3 is 17 amino acids long. CDR3 nucleotide sequence: TGTGCCAGCAGCTCCTCAGACAGTGTTGTAGCCAAAAACATTCAGTACTTC. Translation gives CASSSSDSVVAKNIQYF.

This sequence joins TRBV2 and TRBJ2-5; tentative D call: TRBD1 (6 bases). This CDR3 is built from 13 residues. The V gene lost 8 bases and the J gene lost 5 bases, with 15 bases spanning the gap. Germline lookup yields CDR1 SNHLY and CDR2 FYNNEI. The CDR3 is CASSRDRLETQYF. CDR3 in DNA: TGTGCCAGCTCCAGAGACAGGTTGGAGACCCAGTACTTC. Complete variable domain (other parts from reference TRBV2 and TRBJ2-5): EPEVTQTPSHQVTQMGQEVILRCVPISNHLYFYWYRQILGQKVEFLVSFYNNEISEKSEIFDDQFSVERPDGSNFTLKIRSTKLEDSAMYFCASSRDRLETQYFGPGTRLLVL.

This clone showed up just a few times. The J gene is TRBJ1-1, the V gene TRBV30; D remains unclear. This CDR3 has 16 residues. With 0 bases removed from V and 5 bases from J, the gap between germline ends came to 19 bases. From germline, CDR1 is GTSNPN and CDR2 SVGIG (reference sequence). The CDR3 is CAWSVPLFGRRTEAFF. CDR3 coding DNA: TGTGCCTGGAGTGTCCCCTTGTTCGGGAGGAGGACTGAAGCTTTCTTT.

This chain connects TRBV28 to TRBJ1-1; D unclear. The V and J ends lost 1 base and 10 bases respectively, with 7 bases between them. The germline CDR1 and CDR2 sequences are MDHEN and SYDVKM. This CDR3 spans 11 amino acids. The CDR3 region has the DNA TGTGCCAGCAGTTTATTAGGGAGAGCTTTCTTT. It codes for CASSLLGRAFF. Looking up the rest from reference TRBV28 and TRBJ1-1 gives the full variable domain: DVKVTQSSRYLVKRTGEKVFLECVQDMDHENMFWYRQDPGLGLRLIYFSYDVKMKEKGDIPEGYSVSREKKERFSLILESASTNQTSMYLCASSLLGRAFFGQGTRLTVV.

The chain uses TRBV5-8 and TRBJ1-5; no definite D call. CDR1 is SGHTS and CDR2 is YDEGEE in the germline V gene. The V end was cut by 2 bases, the J end by 6 bases, with 12 bases between. The CDR3 has 14 residues. CDR3 nucleotide sequence: TGTGCCAGCAGCTTTTCGACATCTCGTCAGCCCCAGCATTTT. This gives the protein CASSFSTSRQPQHF. Based on the CDR3 plus reference TRBV5-8 and TRBJ1-5, the full variable domain is EAGVTQSPTHLIKTRGQQATLRCSPISGHTSVYWYQQALGLGLQFLLWYDEGEERNRGNFPPRFSGRQFPNYSSELNVNALELEDSALYLCASSFSTSRQPQHFGDGTRLSIL.

This clone was detected only once. The chain uses TRBV5-6 and TRBJ2-7, with 8 bases lining up with TRBD2. The CDR3 is 17 amino acids. Germline CDR1 SGHDT, CDR2 YYEEEE. Unmatched junction bases numbered 9, after V lost 0 bases and J lost 1 base. The CDR3 DNA reads TGTGCCAGCAGCTTGGGGCTCACTAGCGGCGGTTCCTACGAGCAGTACTTC. Translating it yields CASSLGLTSGGSYEQYF.

The chain carries TRBV20-1 and TRBJ1-2, with D possibly being TRBD1 (5 bases). The V end lost 6 bases, the J end lost 7 bases, and 12 bases lay between the germline ends. The CDR3 consists of 11 residues. The germline V gene encodes CDR1 DFQATT and CDR2 SNEGSKA (reference sequence). The CDR3 here is CSADTRVGYTF. The CDR3 region has the DNA TGCAGTGCAGACACCAGGGTTGGCTACACCTTC.

The chain is built from TRBV7-9 and TRBJ1-2, with D perhaps TRBD1 (6 bases). Looked up from germline, CDR1 is SEHNR and CDR2 is FQNEAQ (reference sequence). Trimming shortened V by 3 bases and J by 6 bases, and 11 bases separated the two germline ends. The CDR3 is 13 amino acids. This chain's CDR3 is CASSFPTGNGYTF. The CDR3 DNA is TGTGCCAGCAGCTTCCCCACAGGGAATGGCTACACCTTC.

This chain links TRBV28 with TRBJ2-3; no clear D gene. The CDR3 consists of 16 residues. V was cut by 1 base and J by 2 bases, with 13 bases left in between. The germline V gene encodes CDR1 MDHEN and CDR2 SYDVKM. Written as DNA, the CDR3 is TGTGCCAGCAGTTTATTCTTTCGGCAGGTCACAGATACGCAGTATTTT. Translating it yields CASSLFFRQVTDTQYF.

The rearrangement uses TRBV11-3 and TRBJ2-7; a weak D match, TRBD2 (5 bases). Trimming pared 1 base from V and 4 bases from J, leaving 8 bases between. The germline gives CDR1 SGHNT, CDR2 YENEEA. The CDR3 loop spans 13 amino acids. The CDR3 spells CASSLVEGYEQYF. In DNA form, the CDR3 reads TGTGCCAGCAGCTTAGTCGAGGGTTACGAGCAGTACTTC.

Only one count was recorded for this clone. The gene calls are TRBV5-6 and TRBJ1-6; TRBD1 is a possible D gene (6 bases). The CDR3 contains 16 residues. V dropped 4 bases and J dropped 9 bases, with 20 bases sitting between them. Per the germline V gene, CDR1 is SGHDT and CDR2 is YYEEEE. CDR3 amino acids: CASSGRRDNTASPLHF. CDR3 nucleotide sequence: TGTGCCAGCAGCGGCCGTCGGGACAATACGGCTTCACCCCTCCACTTT.

This clone occurred a few times. Written as DNA, the CDR3 is TGCGCCAGCAGCCAATTGGGACTACCGAACACCGGGGAGCTGTTTTTT. Its protein product is CASSQLGLPNTGELFF. The rearrangement uses TRBV4-3 and TRBJ2-2; 7 bases agree with TRBD2. The germline CDR1 and CDR2 sequences are LGHNA and YSLEER. The V segment lost 2 bases and the J segment 0 bases; nucleotides outside the gene matches: 3. The CDR3 covers 16 residues.